This T cell receptor (beta chain) originates from a study of blood T cell repertoires in COVID-19. Across the whole study: Acute-phase and convalescent COVID-19 samples originated in the United States, Italy and Spain.

TCRdb's table, derived via immunoSEQ multiplex PCR, lists solely in-frame clones and lacks some. The data show more than 95,000 clones, roughly 80% seen once. Trimming cost V 3 bases and J 5 bases, with 8 bases left between them. From germline, CDR1 is MRHNA and CDR2 SNTAGT. The CDR3 is 13 residues long. This sequence originates from a woman of 80 years or more with acute or convalescent COVID-19. Source material: peripheral blood. The V call is TRBV6-4, the J call TRBJ2-1; weak D call: TRBD1 (6 bases). The DNA of the CDR3 is TGTGCCAGCAGTGATTACAGGGACAATGAGCAGTTCTTC. Amino acids: CASSDYRDNEQFF.